A selection of T cell receptor beta chains follows, all from one sample in a study of Ad26.COV2.S vaccination and SARS-CoV-2 variants. Using immunoSEQ multiplex PCR, the repertoire was profiled, and TCRdb retains in-frame clones only, with some absent. This table has about 460,000 clones, about 89% appearing once. The source was peripheral blood, collected in a trial of Ad26.COV2.S vaccine versus placebo. The receptor set was obtained from a person aged 18-65 years who received the Ad26.COV2.S COVID-19 vaccine or a placebo. The CDR3 runs from the conserved cysteine through the conserved F or W. A D gene is named only where the DNA matches it firmly. For some rows the clone size is stated as once, few or many, or as a class when expanded; others skip it.

>TRBD1|-|TRBV27|TRBJ2-7
CASSRTGLTYEQYF
TGTGCCAGCAGCCGGACAGGTCTTACCTACGAGCAGTACTTC
>TRBD2|-|TRBV3-1/TRBV3-2|TRBJ2-4
CASSQTAGGGAKNIQYF
TGTGCCAGCAGCCAAACGGCTGGCGGGGGTGCCAAAAACATTCAGTACTTC
>-|-|TRBV19|TRBJ2-1
CASSIWRPRSYNEQFF
TGTGCCAGTAGTATTTGGCGCCCGCGCTCCTACAATGAGCAGTTCTTC
>TRBD2|-|TRBV5-4|TRBJ2-1
CASSLAGRSYNEQFF
TGTGCCAGCAGCCTAGCGGGGAGGTCCTACAATGAGCAGTTCTTC
>TRBD2|-|TRBV18|TRBJ2-1
CASSPTVSGGAYNEQFF
TGTGCCAGCTCACCCACCGTTAGCGGGGGGGCTTACAATGAGCAGTTCTTC
>-|-|TRBV2|TRBJ2-7
CASELATEQYF
TGTGCCAGCGAACTAGCTACCGAGCAGTACTTC
>-|-|TRBV27|TRBJ2-3
CASSPHRDTQYF
TGTGCCAGCAGTCCCCACCGAGATACGCAGTATTTT
>-|-|TRBV7-9|TRBJ1-1
CASSVNTEAFF
TGTGCCAGCAGCGTCAACACTGAAGCTTTCTTT
>-|-|TRBV9|TRBJ2-1
CASSVVVSGTYNEQFF
TGTGCCAGCAGCGTAGTAGTTAGCGGAACCTACAATGAGCAGTTCTTC
>TRBD2|-|TRBV18|TRBJ2-7
CASSRDGLAGVLRVEQYF
TGTGCCAGCTCACGGGATGGACTAGCGGGAGTTTTAAGGGTCGAGCAGTACTTC
>-|-|TRBV27|TRBJ2-2
CASRRDLHGTGELFF
TGTGCCAGCAGACGCGACCTTCACGGCACCGGGGAGCTGTTTTTT
>-|-|TRBV29-1|TRBJ2-7
CSVGVLETYEQYF
TGCAGCGTTGGGGTCCTGGAAACCTACGAGCAGTACTTC
>-|-|TRBV19|TRBJ1-5
CASSMDPKHDQPQHF
TGTGCCAGTAGTATGGACCCAAAGCATGATCAGCCCCAGCATTTT
>-|-|TRBV4-3|TRBJ1-3
CASSHITGRSGNTIYF
TGCGCCAGCAGCCATATTACAGGGCGCTCTGGAAACACCATATATTTT
>TRBD1|-|TRBV28|TRBJ1-3
CASSLYPTGQGNTIYF
TGTGCCAGCAGTTTGTACCCGACAGGGCAAGGAAACACCATATATTTT
>-|-|TRBV4-1|TRBJ2-2
CASSQDWRQVVNTGELFF
TGCGCCAGCAGCCAAGACTGGCGGCAGGTCGTTAACACCGGGGAGCTGTTTTTT
>TRBD1|-|TRBV12-3/TRBV12-4|TRBJ1-1
CASSGQGMTEAFF
TGTGCCAGCAGTGGACAGGGGATGACTGAAGCTTTCTTT
>TRBD2|-|TRBV11-2|TRBJ2-1
CASSTGLAYNEQFF
TGTGCCAGCAGCACTGGACTAGCCTACAATGAGCAGTTCTTC
>-|-|TRBV7-3|TRBJ2-3
CASSLNHYFTDTQYF
TGTGCCAGCAGCTTGAATCACTACTTCACAGATACGCAGTATTTT
>TRBD1|-|TRBV29-1|TRBJ1-1
CSVRTGRDTEAFF
TGCAGCGTCAGGACAGGGAGGGACACTGAAGCTTTCTTT
>-|-|TRBV19|TRBJ1-3
CASRRRGQNDGNTIYF
TGTGCCAGTAGGCGGAGAGGGCAGAACGATGGAAACACCATATATTTT
>-|-|TRBV27|TRBJ2-2
CASSTDSGELFF
TGTGCCAGCAGTACAGATTCCGGGGAGCTGTTTTTT
>TRBD2|-|TRBV5-4|TRBJ2-7
CASSSMTSGLPYEQYF
TGTGCCAGCAGCTCGATGACTAGCGGGCTTCCCTACGAGCAGTACTTC
>TRBD2|-|TRBV11-3|TRBJ2-1
CASSPGLAGEFSYNEQFF
TGTGCCAGCAGCCCGGGCCTAGCGGGAGAGTTTTCCTACAATGAGCAGTTCTTC
>TRBD1|-|TRBV7-2|TRBJ2-1
CASSQTGEPYNEQFF
TGTGCCAGCAGCCAGACAGGGGAGCCCTACAATGAGCAGTTCTTC
>-|once|TRBV7-9|TRBJ2-6
CASSSPGTYPLEANVLTF
TGTGCCAGCAGCTCCCCGGGGACATATCCTCTGGAAGCCAACGTCCTGACTTTC
>TRBD1|once|TRBV5-1|TRBJ2-5
CASSLKTGGEGTQYF
TGCGCCAGCAGCTTAAAGACAGGGGGCGAGGGGACCCAGTACTTC
>-|once|TRBV20-1|TRBJ1-2
CSASRPDYGYTF
TGCAGTGCTAGTAGGCCAGACTATGGCTACACCTTC
>-|-|TRBV7-9|TRBJ2-7
CASSSPSGDEQYF
TGTGCCAGCAGCTCTCCGTCGGGGGACGAGCAGTACTTC
>-|-|TRBV19|TRBJ2-1
CASSIVLTGNEQFF
TGTGCCAGTAGTATAGTTCTCACGGGTAATGAGCAGTTCTTC
>-|-|TRBV3-1/TRBV3-2|TRBJ1-3
CASSHRKKGNTIYF
TGTGCCAGCAGCCACAGAAAGAAGGGAAACACCATATATTTT
>-|few|TRBV30|TRBJ1-1
CAWILGSFGTEAFF
TGTGCCTGGATCTTAGGGTCGTTTGGTACTGAAGCTTTCTTT
>-|-|TRBV7-2|TRBJ2-4
CASSLGQDRNIQYF
TGTGCCAGCAGCTTAGGACAGGACCGAAACATTCAGTACTTC
>TRBD1|-|TRBV5-1|TRBJ2-5
CASSTGQGQETQYF
TGCGCCAGCAGCACCGGACAGGGACAAGAGACCCAGTACTTC
>-|-|TRBV7-8|TRBJ2-7
CASREQNEQYF
TGTGCCAGCCGGGAACAGAACGAGCAGTACTTC
>-|-|TRBV15|TRBJ1-1
CATSRVEENTEAFF
TGTGCCACCAGCAGAGTTGAGGAGAACACTGAAGCTTTCTTT
>-|-|TRBV7-9|TRBJ2-2
CADGTENTGELFF
TGTGCCGACGGGACGGAAAACACCGGGGAGCTGTTTTTT
>-|-|TRBV29-1|TRBJ2-1
CSVVLTGNEQFF
TGCAGCGTTGTTCTAACGGGCAATGAGCAGTTCTTC
>TRBD1|-|TRBV6-5|TRBJ1-2
CASSYSRTGEYGYTF
TGTGCCAGCAGTTACTCGCGGACAGGCGAGTATGGCTACACCTTC
>-|-|TRBV2|TRBJ1-2
CASTTGGVNYGYTF
TGTGCCAGCACCACCGGGGGTGTTAACTATGGCTACACCTTC
>-|-|TRBV5-1|TRBJ1-5
CASSLVPGSNQPQHF
TGCGCCAGCAGCTTGGTACCAGGAAGCAATCAGCCCCAGCATTTT
>-|once|TRBV25-1|TRBJ1-1
CASRTPTGTRTEAFF
TGTGCCAGCAGAACCCCCACAGGCACGAGAACTGAAGCTTTCTTT